Presented here are 18 T cell receptor beta chains from one specimen sequenced in a study of CD8+ T cells in alopecia areata. Treatment given: oral pan-JAK inhibitor, 5-10 mg twice daily. Once RNA had been extracted, it was reverse transcribed into cDNA to act as the sequencing template. TCRdb keeps only in-frame clones here, not all; method: immunoSEQ multiplex PCR. Among about 140,000 clones listed, roughly 52% were seen once. The sequences come from CD8+ T cells sorted from blood, collected at week 4, from a patient treated with tofacitinib. The receptors shown here come from a human donor with alopecia areata.

The V gene is TRBV30, the J gene TRBJ2-1, with D maybe TRBD1 (5 bases). Trimming removed 3 bases at V and 9 bases at J, with 9 bases between. This CDR3 has 11 amino acids. CDR1 and CDR2 (germline): GTSNPN, SVGIG (reference sequence). CDR3 sequence reads: CAWSPDIEQFF. The CDR3 region has the DNA TGTGCCTGGAGCCCGGACATTGAGCAGTTCTTC.

This clone was seen ten or more times. The chain employs TRBV6-5 and TRBJ2-7; TRBD1 matches 7 bases. The CDR3 covers 14 residues. Germline CDR1 reads MNHEY; CDR2 reads SVGAGI. V dropped 7 bases and J dropped 3; count of bases not matched to a gene: 9. This chain's CDR3 is CASTPRQGRYEQYF. CDR3 DNA sequence: TGTGCCAGCACTCCTCGACAGGGACGCTACGAGCAGTACTTC.

J is TRBJ1-1 and V is TRBV4-1, with D hard to call. V shed 5 bases and J shed 5 bases, with 18 bases lying between them. Germline-derived CDR1 and CDR2 are MGHRA and YSYEKL. CDR3 length: 15 residues. CDR3: CASSLVLMEETEAFF. CDR3 in DNA: TGCGCCAGCAGCTTGGTGTTGATGGAGGAGACTGAAGCTTTCTTT.

V is TRBV30 and J is TRBJ2-2, with D possibly called TRBD1 or TRBD2 (5 bases each). There are 13 residues in the CDR3. Germline CDR1 GTSNPN, CDR2 SVGIG (reference sequence). With 2 bases removed from V and 6 bases from J, the gap between germline ends came to 10 bases. This chain's CDR3 is CAWSLVGAGELFF. CDR3 coding DNA: TGTGCCTGGAGTTTGGTGGGGGCCGGGGAGCTGTTTTTT.

In this sample, this clone turned up a few times. V is TRBV30 and J is TRBJ2-7, with D unresolved. The V and J ends lost 3 bases and 3 bases respectively, with 9 bases between them. This CDR3 has 12 residues. Germline V CDR1 and CDR2: GTSNPN, SVGIG (reference sequence). CDR3 amino acids: CAWSLDLYEQYF. For the CDR3, the DNA is TGTGCCTGGAGCCTGGATCTCTACGAGCAGTACTTC.

The chain is built from TRBV6-5 and TRBJ1-5; 9 nucleotides agree with TRBD1. V shed 6 bases, J shed 2 bases, and the junction held 5 bases outside the gene matches. The germline gives CDR1 MNHEY, CDR2 SVGAGI. This CDR3 region has 15 residues. The CDR3 is CASSSTGGGNQPQHF. The DNA for the CDR3 is TGTGCCAGCAGCAGCACAGGGGGCGGCAATCAGCCCCAGCATTTT.

V and J are TRBV5-6 and TRBJ2-5; no clear D. Trimming took off 0 bases at V and 7 bases at J, with 10 bases between the two ends. CDR1 is SGHDT and CDR2 is YYEEEE in the germline V gene. The length of the CDR3 is 13 residues. The CDR3 reads CASSLEDGGTQYF. The CDR3 bases are TGTGCCAGCAGCTTGGAAGATGGTGGGACCCAGTACTTC.

The chain recombines TRBV9 with TRBJ2-5; D might be TRBD1 or TRBD2, each matching 5 bases. CDR3 length equals 14 residues. The germline CDR1 and CDR2 sequences are SGDLS and YYNGEE. V shed 4 bases and J shed 1 base, with 11 bases lying between them. CDR3 coding DNA: TGTGCCAGCAGCATCGGGGCGCCCCAAGAGACCCAGTACTTC. Encoded protein: CASSIGAPQETQYF. The whole variable domain, remainder taken from reference TRBV9 and TRBJ2-5, is DSGVTQTPKHLITATGQRVTLRCSPRSGDLSVYWYQQSLDQGLQFLIQYYNGEERAKGNILERFSAQQFPDLHSELNLSSLELGDSALYFCASSIGAPQETQYFGPGTRLLVL.

The chain combines TRBV2 with TRBJ2-5; D might be TRBD1 (6 bases). V lost 4 bases and J 1 base, leaving 13 bases between the germline ends. The germline CDR1 and CDR2 sequences are SNHLY and FYNNEI. The CDR3 runs to 15 residues. The CDR3 region is CASSGGTIFQETQYF. The CDR3 DNA follows: TGTGCCAGCAGTGGAGGGACAATCTTCCAAGAGACCCAGTACTTC. The full variable domain, rest sourced from reference TRBV2 and TRBJ2-5, is EPEVTQTPSHQVTQMGQEVILRCVPISNHLYFYWYRQILGQKVEFLVSFYNNEISEKSEIFDDQFSVERPDGSNFTLKIRSTKLEDSAMYFCASSGGTIFQETQYFGPGTRLLVL.

This clone has a handful of counts. The chain is built from TRBV18 and TRBJ2-1; TRBD2 matches at 10 bases. Germline values: CDR1 KGHSH, CDR2 LQKENI. The J segment lost 0 bases and the V segment lost 4 bases, leaving 3 bases of the junction unmatched. The CDR3 extends over 16 amino acids. In DNA, the CDR3 is TGTGCCAGCTCACGAGAGCGGGGGGGCTCCTACAATGAGCAGTTCTTC. Its protein product is CASSRERGGSYNEQFF.

Here the CDR3 DNA reads TGTGCCAGCACAGGGACGATGAACACTGAAGCTTTCTTT. Amino acids: CASTGTMNTEAFF. The chain is built from TRBV7-9 and TRBJ1-1, with D possibly being TRBD1 (5 bases). The CDR3 spans 13 residues. Germline V gene lookup returns CDR1 SEHNR and CDR2 FQNEAQ (reference sequence). Between the trimmed V and J ends, which lost 7 bases and 0 bases, there was a span of 9 bases. Supplemented by reference TRBV7-9 and TRBJ1-1, the full variable domain reads DTGVSQNPRHKITKRGQNVTFRCDPISEHNRLYWYRQTLGQGPEFLTYFQNEAQLEKSRLLSDRFSAERPKGSFSTLEIQRTEQGDSAMYLCASTGTMNTEAFFGQGTRLTVV.

This chain links TRBV4-1 with TRBJ1-1; 7 nucleotides align to TRBD1. The CDR3 consists of 14 residues. J was trimmed by 4 bases and V by 3 bases; bases with no gene match: 5. Germline V gene data show CDR1 as MGHRA and CDR2 as YSYEKL. DNA of the CDR3: TGCGCCAGCAGCCAGACAGGGTTGAGCACTGAAGCTTTCTTT. Protein sequence: CASSQTGLSTEAFF.

In its sample, this clone was seen a few times. The chain joins TRBV9 to TRBJ2-4, with D perhaps matching TRBD2 (6 bases). Germline V gives CDR1 SGDLS, CDR2 YYNGEE. The V end was cut by 4 bases, the J end by 3 bases, with 14 bases between. This CDR3 region has 15 residues. The CDR3 region has the DNA TGTGCCAGCAGCCCCCACGGGGGTGGCAAAAACATTCAGTACTTC. It yields the protein CASSPHGGGKNIQYF. Together with reference TRBV9 and TRBJ2-4, the CDR3 gives the full variable domain: DSGVTQTPKHLITATGQRVTLRCSPRSGDLSVYWYQQSLDQGLQFLIQYYNGEERAKGNILERFSAQQFPDLHSELNLSSLELGDSALYFCASSPHGGGKNIQYFGAGTRLSVL.

This clone has only a few counts. This chain joins TRBV29-1 and TRBJ2-5; TRBD1 matches 10 bases. Germline V lookup: CDR1 SQVTM, CDR2 ANQGSEA. The CDR3 is 16 amino acids. With 6 bases clipped from V and 7 bases from J, the junction kept 17 bases outside the gene matches. In DNA form, the CDR3 reads TGCAGCGTCTTAGGGGGGGACAGGGGTTACGTCGGGACCCAGTACTTC. Its protein product is CSVLGGDRGYVGTQYF.

The chain links TRBV4-1 to TRBJ2-7; D ambiguous. Germline V gives CDR1 MGHRA, CDR2 YSYEKL. The V end was cut by 5 bases, the J end by 3 bases, with 11 bases between. The CDR3 is 13 amino acids. The CDR3 DNA sequence: TGCGCCAGCAGCACCACGTCGGGCTACGAGCAGTACTTC. Its translation is CASSTTSGYEQYF.

This clone was seen at least ten times. The rearrangement joins TRBV4-1 to TRBJ1-6; D gene uncertain. Trimming removed 3 bases at V and 7 bases at J, with 16 bases between. The germline CDR1 and CDR2 sequences are MGHRA and YSYEKL. The CDR3 loop spans 16 amino acids. Written as DNA, the CDR3 is TGCGCCAGCAGCCACCGGCGCACAGCAGGAAATTCACCCCTCCACTTT. This encodes CASSHRRTAGNSPLHF.

V usage is TRBV25-1 and J usage is TRBJ1-3, with D maybe TRBD1 (6 bases). The CDR3 contains 14 residues. Per the germline V gene, CDR1 is MGHDK and CDR2 is SYGVNS. V lost 10 bases to trimming and J lost 0 bases, with 13 bases between them. CDR3 sequence reads: CATEGGYSGNTIYF. The CDR3 region has the DNA TGTGCCACCGAGGGGGGGTACTCTGGAAACACCATATATTTT.

This clone was seen once. This chain uses TRBV4-3 with TRBJ2-2, with 12 bases fitting TRBD2. Germline-derived CDR1 and CDR2 are LGHNA and YSLEER. J lost 6 bases, V lost 3 bases, and 5 bases had no gene match. This CDR3 region has 16 residues. CDR3 coding DNA: TGCGCCAGCAGCCAGACTAGCGGGGGAACACCCGGGGAGCTGTTTTTT. This encodes CASSQTSGGTPGELFF.